In this sample, the clone carrying this T cell receptor beta chain turned up a few times. Per the authors' pipeline: It was from CDR3 differences across clinicopathological groups that a distant-metastasis classifier for papillary thyroid cancer was built. TCRdb ran MiXCR on the PCR reads. TCRdb, not the authors, supplied the V and J calls. The sample has 21,000 or so clones; over 9.5% are singletons. These data belong to a study of metastatic and nonmetastatic thyroid tumors. Background on the study: Repertoires were compared across blood and tumor or nodule tissue from malignant and benign thyroid patients.

No treatment had been given to any patient before thyroid surgery. The ends were cut back, 1 base at V and 0 bases at J, with 16 bases in the middle. CDR1 SGHAT and CDR2 FQNNGV come from the germline V gene. The CDR3 sequence is 19 residues long. The chain combines TRBV11-2 with TRBJ1-6; D gene uncertain. This sequence was found in a female donor with papillary thyroid cancer or a benign thyroid nodule (not recorded which). Some clones in this sample may be carry-over from other donors' samples. The material sequenced was blood. The CDR3 region is CASSLGVLGWSSYNSPLHF. DNA of the CDR3: TGTGCCAGCAGCTTAGGGGTTTTGGGCTGGAGCTCCTATAATTCACCCCTCCACTTT. Full variable domain (missing parts from reference TRBV11-2 and TRBJ1-6): EAGVAQSPRYKIIEKRQSVAFWCNPISGHATLYWYQQILGQGPKLLIQFQNNGVVDDSQLPKDRFSAERLKGVDSTLKIQPAKLEDSAVYLCASSLGVLGWSSYNSPLHFGNGTRLTVT.